The T cell receptor beta chain described here comes from a study of OX40 agonist ivuxolimab in advanced cancers. About the study: Patients were dosed intravenously with ivuxolimab at 0.01 to 10 mg/kg every 2 weeks. Regarding the study as a whole: At 0.1 to 3.0 mg/kg and by week 6, CD4+ and CD8+ T cells in the blood had expanded clonally.

This CDR3 region has 15 residues. In germline, CDR1 is MNHNY, CDR2 SVGAGI (reference sequence). V was trimmed by 6 bases and J by 6 bases, leaving 18 bases between them. Clones were sequenced by immunoSEQ multiplex PCR, and TCRdb holds only the in-frame ones, with some missing. The sample records roughly 75,000 clones, around 84% being singletons. This clone was detected a few times. What it recognizes is unknown. The gene calls are TRBV6-6 and TRBJ2-4, with D perhaps matching TRBD2 (5 bases). This receptor was identified in an adult with an advanced solid tumor such as melanoma, head and neck, liver or kidney cancer. This specimen was CD4+ or CD8+ T cells sorted from blood, taken in a trial of the OX40 agonist ivuxolimab. Here the CDR3 reads CASSLDGNRINIQYF. CDR3 in DNA: TGTGCCAGCAGCCTCGACGGGAACAGAATAAACATTCAGTACTTC.